The 5 T cell receptor beta chains presented below share a single source sample, sequenced in a study of T cell responses to AZD1222 COVID-19 vaccine. Libraries were prepared by immunoSEQ multiplex PCR; TCRdb keeps only in-frame clonotypes and omits some of them. Counted here are under 85,000 clones, about nine tenths occurring once; the ten biggest clones make up 24%. The sequencing here drew on peripheral blood, taken on day 0 of AZD1222 vaccination. Every receptor here comes from an adult in good health.

This clone came up once. The chain links TRBV7-9 to TRBJ2-5, with D possibly matching TRBD1 (6 bases). Germline V gene lookup returns CDR1 SEHNR and CDR2 FQNEAQ (reference sequence). This CDR3 region has 11 residues. V was trimmed by 5 bases and J by 5 bases, leaving 6 bases between them. Here the CDR3 reads CASSQGETQYF. The CDR3 DNA sequence: TGTGCCAGCAGCCAGGGGGAGACCCAGTACTTC.

V gene TRBV5-1 combines with J gene TRBJ1-1; possibly TRBD1 for D (5 bases). Germline lookup yields CDR1 SGHRS and CDR2 YFSETQ. V dropped 4 bases and J dropped 4 bases, with 17 bases sitting between them. The CDR3 covers 15 residues. CDR3 DNA: TGCGCCAGCAGCCCCGGCGGGGCCCTGGGCACTGAAGCTTTCTTT. It specifies CASSPGGALGTEAFF. Based on the CDR3 plus reference TRBV5-1 and TRBJ1-1, the full variable domain is KAGVTQTPRYLIKTRGQQVTLSCSPISGHRSVSWYQQTPGQGLQFLFEYFSETQRNKGNFPGRFSGRQFSNSRSEMNVSTLELGDSALYLCASSPGGALGTEAFFGQGTRLTVV.

V and J are TRBV28 and TRBJ1-2, with D uncertain. Per the germline V gene, CDR1 is MDHEN and CDR2 is SYDVKM. V was clipped by 6 bases and J by 3 bases, with 8 bases between them. This CDR3 has 12 amino acids. The DNA of the CDR3 is TGTGCCAGCAGACCTCAGGACTATGGCTACACCTTC. Protein product: CASRPQDYGYTF.

The chain carries TRBV4-1 and TRBJ1-2; no clear D. Germline V lookup: CDR1 MGHRA, CDR2 YSYEKL. The CDR3 totals 13 residues. The V and J ends lost 4 bases and 8 bases respectively, with 14 bases between them. In DNA form, the CDR3 reads TGCGCCAGCAGCCGCGAATCCCATTTCGGCTACACCTTC. This gives the protein CASSRESHFGYTF.

The chain has TRBV11-2 and TRBJ2-5; 12 nucleotides line up with TRBD2. Germline-derived CDR1 and CDR2 are SGHAT and FQNNGV. This CDR3 is 15 amino acids long. Losses at the gene ends were 3 bases for V and 3 bases for J; bases not matched to a gene: 2. CDR3 protein: CASSFRLAGEETQYF. The CDR3 DNA reads as TGTGCCAGCAGCTTCCGACTAGCGGGAGAAGAGACCCAGTACTTC.